This T cell receptor beta chain was recorded in a study of blood T cell repertoires in COVID-19. As for the study in general: From the United States, Italy and Spain came samples of acute and convalescent COVID-19.

Germline V gene data show CDR1 as LGHDT and CDR2 as YNNKEL (reference sequence). This CDR3 has 15 amino acids. Trimming stripped 0 bases from V and 1 base from J, with 9 bases between. Method: immunoSEQ multiplex PCR; TCRdb's copy keeps in-frame clones and lacks some. The data contain around 130,000 clones, approximately 89% of them singletons. This clone was picked up a small number of times. Sequencing was carried out using peripheral blood. The sequence was collected from a man aged 55-75 years with active or convalescent COVID-19. V and J are TRBV3-1 (or the pseudogene TRBV3-2) and TRBJ1-1; possibly TRBD1 for D (5 bases). The CDR3 reads CASSQDHGANTEAFF. CDR3 nucleotides: TGTGCCAGCAGCCAAGATCATGGGGCGAACACTGAAGCTTTCTTT.